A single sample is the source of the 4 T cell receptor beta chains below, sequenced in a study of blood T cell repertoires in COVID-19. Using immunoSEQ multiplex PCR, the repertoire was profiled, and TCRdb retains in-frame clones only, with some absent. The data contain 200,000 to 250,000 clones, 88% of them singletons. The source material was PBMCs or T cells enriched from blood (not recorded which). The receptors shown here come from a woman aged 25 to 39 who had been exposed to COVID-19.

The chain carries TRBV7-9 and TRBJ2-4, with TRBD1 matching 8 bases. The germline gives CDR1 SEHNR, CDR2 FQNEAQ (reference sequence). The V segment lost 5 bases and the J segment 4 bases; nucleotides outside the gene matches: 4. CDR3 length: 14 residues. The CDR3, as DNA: TGTGCCAGCAGCACCCGGGACAGGAAAAACATTCAGTACTTC. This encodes CASSTRDRKNIQYF.

The CDR3 coding sequence is TGCAGCGTTGACCGGGGGGCGAACACTGAAGCTTTCTTT. It is translated as CSVDRGANTEAFF. The chain has TRBV29-1 and TRBJ1-1, with TRBD1 as a possible D gene (6 bases). V was pared by 3 bases and J by 1 base, with 9 bases between. CDR3 length equals 13 residues. Germline V lookup: CDR1 SQVTM, CDR2 ANQGSEA.

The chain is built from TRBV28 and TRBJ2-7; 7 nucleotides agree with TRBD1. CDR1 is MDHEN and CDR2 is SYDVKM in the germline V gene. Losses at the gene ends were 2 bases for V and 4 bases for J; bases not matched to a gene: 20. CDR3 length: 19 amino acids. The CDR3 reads CASSLTRTSRQGFRYEQYF. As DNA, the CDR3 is TGTGCCAGCAGTTTAACACGGACGAGTCGACAGGGTTTTAGATACGAGCAGTACTTC.

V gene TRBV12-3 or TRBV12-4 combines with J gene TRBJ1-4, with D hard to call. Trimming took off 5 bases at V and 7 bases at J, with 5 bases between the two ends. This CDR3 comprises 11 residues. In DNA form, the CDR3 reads TGTGCCAGCAGTCCAGGTGAAAAACTGTTTTTT. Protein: CASSPGEKLFF.